This T cell receptor (beta chain) stems from a study of shared clonotypes between healthy human individuals. Study information: Three plates each covered CD4 naive and memory; CD8 naive two, CD8 memory one.

CDR1 and CDR2 (germline): SGHTS, YDEGEE. This CDR3 contains 12 residues. The V gene lost 2 bases and the J gene lost 7 bases, with 9 bases spanning the gap. TCRdb keeps only in-frame clones here, not all; method: immunoSEQ multiplex PCR. The table lists 1.5 million to 2.5 million clones, over 85% of them singletons, with more than 0.9% in the top ten. CD45RO-negative, CCR7-selected cells formed the naive CD8 fraction, which excluded terminally differentiated effector memory CD45RA+ cells. Remarks on this clone: What it binds is unknown.

Study-wide points: What rarefaction showed was incomplete sorted-subset sequencing despite large depth. Generation probabilities were higher for clonotypes shared across all four sorted-subset donors than for unshared ones.

The rearrangement links TRBV5-8 to TRBJ1-2; D may be TRBD1 (5 bases). The source of this sequence is a man aged 18 to 30 in good health. Input material: naive CD8+ T cells sorted from blood. CDR3 nucleotide sequence: TGTGCCAGCAGCTTTGGGGCAGCTGGCTACACCTTC. Amino acids: CASSFGAAGYTF. The full variable domain, rest sourced from reference TRBV5-8 and TRBJ1-2, is EAGVTQSPTHLIKTRGQQATLRCSPISGHTSVYWYQQALGLGLQFLLWYDEGEERNRGNFPPRFSGRQFPNYSSELNVNALELEDSALYLCASSFGAAGYTFGSGTRLTVV.